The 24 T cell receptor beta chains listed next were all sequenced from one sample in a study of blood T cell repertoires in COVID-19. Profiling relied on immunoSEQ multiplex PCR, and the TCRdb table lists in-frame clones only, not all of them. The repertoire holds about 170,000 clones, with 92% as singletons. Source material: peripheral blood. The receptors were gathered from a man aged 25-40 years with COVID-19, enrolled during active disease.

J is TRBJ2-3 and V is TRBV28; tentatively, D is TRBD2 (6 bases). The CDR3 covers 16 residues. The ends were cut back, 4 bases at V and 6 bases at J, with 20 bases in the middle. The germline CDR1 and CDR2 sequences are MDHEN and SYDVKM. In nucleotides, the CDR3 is TGTGCCAGCAGTTATTCCCGGTTCAGAGGGAGGGATACGCAGTATTTT. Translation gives CASSYSRFRGRDTQYF.

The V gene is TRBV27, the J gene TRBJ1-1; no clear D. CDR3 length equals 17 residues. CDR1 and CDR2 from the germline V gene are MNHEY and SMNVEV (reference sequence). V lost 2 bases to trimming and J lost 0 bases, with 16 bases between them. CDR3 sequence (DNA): TGTGCCAGCAGTTTAGTGACGGCAGGCCTAATGAACACTGAAGCTTTCTTT. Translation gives CASSLVTAGLMNTEAFF.

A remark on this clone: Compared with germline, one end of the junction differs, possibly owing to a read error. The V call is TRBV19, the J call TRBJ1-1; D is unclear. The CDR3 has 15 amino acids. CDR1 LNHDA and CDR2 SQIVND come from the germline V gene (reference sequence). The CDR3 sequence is CASSMYVASPTEAFF. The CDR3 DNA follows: TGTGCCAGTAGTATGTACGTTGCTTCCCCCACTGAAGCCTTCTTT.

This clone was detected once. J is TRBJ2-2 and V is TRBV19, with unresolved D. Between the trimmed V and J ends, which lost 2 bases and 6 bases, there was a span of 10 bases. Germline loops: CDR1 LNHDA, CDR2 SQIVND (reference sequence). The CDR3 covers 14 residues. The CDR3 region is CASSIIRIPGELFF. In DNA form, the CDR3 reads TGTGCCAGTAGTATAATCCGTATCCCCGGGGAGCTGTTTTTT. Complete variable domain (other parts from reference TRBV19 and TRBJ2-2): DGGITQSPKYLFRKEGQNVTLSCEQNLNHDAMYWYRQDPGQGLRLIYYSQIVNDFQKGDIAEGYSVSREKKESFPLTVTSAQKNPTAFYLCASSIIRIPGELFFGEGSRLTVL.

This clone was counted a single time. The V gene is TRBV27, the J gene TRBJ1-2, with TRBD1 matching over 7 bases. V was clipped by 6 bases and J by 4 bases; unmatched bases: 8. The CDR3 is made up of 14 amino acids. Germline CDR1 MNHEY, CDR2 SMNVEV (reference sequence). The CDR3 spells CASSPTRGVYGYTF. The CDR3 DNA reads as TGTGCCAGCAGCCCAACCAGGGGGGTCTATGGCTACACCTTC.

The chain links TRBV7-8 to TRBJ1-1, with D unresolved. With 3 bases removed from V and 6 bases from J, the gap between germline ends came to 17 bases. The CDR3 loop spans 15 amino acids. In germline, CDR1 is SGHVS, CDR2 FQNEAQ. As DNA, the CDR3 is TGTGCCAGCAGCTTTTCCACAGTCAGAAGCCCTGAAGCTTTCTTT. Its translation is CASSFSTVRSPEAFF.

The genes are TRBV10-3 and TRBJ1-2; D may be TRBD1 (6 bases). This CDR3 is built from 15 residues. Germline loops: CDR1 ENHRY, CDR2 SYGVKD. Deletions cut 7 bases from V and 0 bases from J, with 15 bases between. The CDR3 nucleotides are TGTGCCATCAAGGCAGGGGAGGGTCCTAACTATGGCTACACCTTC. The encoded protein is CAIKAGEGPNYGYTF.

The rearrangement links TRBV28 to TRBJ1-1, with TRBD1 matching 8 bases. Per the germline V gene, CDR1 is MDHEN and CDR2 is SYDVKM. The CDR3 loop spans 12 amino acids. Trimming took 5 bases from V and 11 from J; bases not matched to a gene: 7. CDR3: CASSLGQGRAFF. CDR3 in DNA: TGTGCCAGCAGTCTAGGACAGGGTAGGGCTTTCTTT.

In nucleotides, the CDR3 is TGTGCCAGCAGCTTGCAGGGGTCCGCAGTCACTGAAGCTTTCTTT. Protein: CASSLQGSAVTEAFF. The rearrangement uses TRBV7-2 and TRBJ1-1; a possible D gene is TRBD1 (6 bases). CDR1 is SGHTA, CDR2 FQGNSA, per germline. Trimming removed 3 bases at V and 4 bases at J, with 15 bases between. CDR3 length: 15 amino acids.

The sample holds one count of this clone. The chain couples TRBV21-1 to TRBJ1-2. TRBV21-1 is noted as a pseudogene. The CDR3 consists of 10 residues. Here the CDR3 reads CASPRRGYTF. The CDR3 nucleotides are TGTGCCAGCCCCCGGAGGGGCTACACCTTC.

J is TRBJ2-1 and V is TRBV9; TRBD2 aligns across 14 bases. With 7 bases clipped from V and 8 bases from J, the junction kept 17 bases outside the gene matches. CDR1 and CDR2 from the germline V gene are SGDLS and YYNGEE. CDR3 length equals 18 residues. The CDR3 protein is CASGTSGSLFRFPDEQFF. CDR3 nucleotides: TGTGCCAGCGGGACTAGCGGGAGTCTGTTCCGCTTTCCGGATGAGCAGTTCTTC.

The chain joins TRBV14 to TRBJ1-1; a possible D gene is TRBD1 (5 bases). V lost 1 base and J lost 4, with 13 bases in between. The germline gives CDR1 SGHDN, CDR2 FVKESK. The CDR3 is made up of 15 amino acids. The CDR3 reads CASSQGVRVSTEAFF. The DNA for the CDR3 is TGTGCCAGCAGCCAAGGAGTCAGGGTGAGCACTGAAGCTTTCTTT.

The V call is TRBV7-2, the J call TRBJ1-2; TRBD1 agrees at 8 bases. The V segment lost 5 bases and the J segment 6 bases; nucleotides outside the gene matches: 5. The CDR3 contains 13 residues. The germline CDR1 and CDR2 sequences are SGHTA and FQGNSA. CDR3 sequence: CASSPQGADGYTF. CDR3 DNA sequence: TGTGCCAGCAGCCCGCAGGGGGCAGATGGCTACACCTTC.

The CDR3 DNA reads TGCGCCAGCAGCTTGGATCAGGGGAATGGCTACACCTTC. Amino acids: CASSLDQGNGYTF. The chain joins TRBV5-1 to TRBJ1-2; D is perhaps TRBD1 (6 bases). Germline V lookup: CDR1 SGHRS, CDR2 YFSETQ. V was pared by 0 bases and J by 6 bases, with 9 bases between. The CDR3 is 13 residues long.

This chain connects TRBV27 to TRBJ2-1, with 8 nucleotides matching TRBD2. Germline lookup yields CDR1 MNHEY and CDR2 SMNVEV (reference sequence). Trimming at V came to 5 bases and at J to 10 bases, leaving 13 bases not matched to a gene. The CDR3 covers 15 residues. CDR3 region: CASSPVAGTDWEQFF. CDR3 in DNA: TGTGCCAGCAGTCCGGTAGCGGGAACTGACTGGGAGCAGTTCTTC.

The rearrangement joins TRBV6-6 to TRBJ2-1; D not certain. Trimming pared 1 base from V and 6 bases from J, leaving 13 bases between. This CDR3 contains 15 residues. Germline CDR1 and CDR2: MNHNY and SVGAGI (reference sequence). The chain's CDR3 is CASSYLESLINEQFF. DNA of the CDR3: TGTGCCAGCAGTTACTTGGAGAGCCTGATCAATGAGCAGTTCTTC.

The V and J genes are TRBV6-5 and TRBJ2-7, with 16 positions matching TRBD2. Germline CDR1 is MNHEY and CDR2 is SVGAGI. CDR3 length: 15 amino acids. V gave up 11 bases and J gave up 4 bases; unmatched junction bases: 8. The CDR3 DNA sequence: TGTGCCGGGGGACTAGCGGGAGGGCCGCGGTACGAGCAGTACTTC. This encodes CAGGLAGGPRYEQYF.

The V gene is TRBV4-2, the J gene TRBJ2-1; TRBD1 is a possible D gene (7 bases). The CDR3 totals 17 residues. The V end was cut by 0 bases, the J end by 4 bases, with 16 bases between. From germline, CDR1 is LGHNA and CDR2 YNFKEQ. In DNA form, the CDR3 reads TGTGCCAGCAGCCAAGAGGAGGGGGCGGCTCCTTACAATGAGCAGTTCTTC. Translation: CASSQEEGAAPYNEQFF.

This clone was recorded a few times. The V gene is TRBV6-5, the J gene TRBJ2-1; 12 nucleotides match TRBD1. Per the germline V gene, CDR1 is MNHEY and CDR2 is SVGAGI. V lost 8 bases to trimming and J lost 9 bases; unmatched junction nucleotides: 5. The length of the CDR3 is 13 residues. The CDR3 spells CASQGQGAGEQFF. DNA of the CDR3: TGTGCCAGCCAGGGACAGGGGGCGGGTGAGCAGTTCTTC.

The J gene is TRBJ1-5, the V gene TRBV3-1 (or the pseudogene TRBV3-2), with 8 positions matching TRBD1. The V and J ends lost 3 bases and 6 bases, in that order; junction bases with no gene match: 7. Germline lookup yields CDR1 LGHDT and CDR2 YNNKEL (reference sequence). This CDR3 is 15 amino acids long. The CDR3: CASSHSGGGSQPQHF. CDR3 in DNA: TGTGCCAGCAGCCACTCAGGGGGCGGGAGTCAGCCCCAGCATTTT.

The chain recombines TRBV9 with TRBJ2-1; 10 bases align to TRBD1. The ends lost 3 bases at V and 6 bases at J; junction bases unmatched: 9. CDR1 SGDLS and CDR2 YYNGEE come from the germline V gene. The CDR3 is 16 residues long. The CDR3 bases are TGTGCCAGCAGCGCGGAGGGGACAGGGGTAAGCAATGAGCAGTTCTTC. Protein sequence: CASSAEGTGVSNEQFF.

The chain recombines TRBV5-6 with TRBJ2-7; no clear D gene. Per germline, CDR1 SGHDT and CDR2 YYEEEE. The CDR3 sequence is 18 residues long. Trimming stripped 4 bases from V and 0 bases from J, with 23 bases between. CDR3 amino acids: CASSAPIRLARSSYEQYF. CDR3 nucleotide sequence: TGTGCCAGCAGCGCCCCTATTCGATTGGCGAGGAGCTCCTACGAGCAGTACTTC.

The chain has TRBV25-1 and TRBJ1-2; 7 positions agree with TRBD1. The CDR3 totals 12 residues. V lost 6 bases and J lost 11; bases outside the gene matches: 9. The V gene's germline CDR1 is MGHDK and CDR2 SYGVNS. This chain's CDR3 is CASSPTGIGYTF. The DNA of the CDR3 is TGTGCCAGCAGCCCGACAGGGATTGGTTACACCTTC.

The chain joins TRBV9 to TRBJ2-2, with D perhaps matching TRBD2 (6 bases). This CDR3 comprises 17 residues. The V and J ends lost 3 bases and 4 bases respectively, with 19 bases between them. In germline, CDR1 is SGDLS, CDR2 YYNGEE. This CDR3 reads CASSAVRTSRGTGELFF. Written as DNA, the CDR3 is TGTGCCAGCAGCGCAGTACGAACTAGCCGGGGCACCGGGGAGCTGTTTTTT.